This T cell receptor (beta chain) originates from a study of beta chain features in type 1 diabetes. As regards this clone: The antigen remains undetermined.

Whole-study results and caveats: Type 1 diabetes patients had TCRB CDR3s that were shorter (moderately but significantly so) in all four CD4+ subsets.

Reverse transcribing all isolated RNA meant expressed TCRB transcripts were sequenced. Measured with immunoSEQ multiplex PCR; TCRdb has only the in-frame clones, and not every one. The sample lists around 260,000 clones, around 21% occurring once. The clonotype comes from a middle-aged woman with type 1 diabetes. The sequenced material came from naive CD4+ T cells from blood.

CDR3 residues: CASSSYRTGGYEQYF. The CDR3 region has the DNA TGTGCCAGCAGCTCTTACAGGACAGGGGGGTACGAGCAGTACTTC. The rearrangement joins TRBV7-2 to TRBJ2-7; 10 bases fit TRBD1. The CDR3 covers 15 residues. V lost 4 bases, J lost 4 bases, and 7 bases stayed unmatched. The germline gives CDR1 SGHTA, CDR2 FQGNSA.